This is a list of T cell receptor beta chains from one sample in a study of blood T cells in healthy people across ages. TCRdb itself ran the 5' RACE reads through MiXCR, one entry per CDR3 protein. Counted here are 1.5 million to 1.8 million distinct CDR3 sequences, approximately 42% occurring once; the ten biggest clones make up approximately 4.1%. The sequencing sample was made of blood. Every receptor here comes from a woman in her late teens or twenties in good health. Both conserved end residues are part of each CDR3. Fields, in order: D gene, clone size, J gene, V gene, CDR3 protein, CDR3 DNA. The D gene is left open where the match is weak. Clone size is stated in some rows and not others, as once, few, many or a class when expanded.

D gene: .; clone size: many; J gene: TRBJ2-7; V gene: TRBV12-3/TRBV12-4; CDR3 protein: CASSLYEQYF; CDR3 DNA: TGTGCCAGCAGTTTGTACGAGCAGTACTTC
D gene: TRBD1; clone size: .; J gene: TRBJ2-5; V gene: TRBV6-6; CDR3 protein: CASIGRQGLETQYF; CDR3 DNA: TGTGCCAGCATTGGTAGACAGGGTCTAGAGACCCAGTACTTC
D gene: TRBD2; clone size: few; J gene: TRBJ2-7; V gene: TRBV20-1; CDR3 protein: CSARLAGAYYNEQYF; CDR3 DNA: TGCAGTGCTAGACTAGCGGGGGCCTACTACAATGAGCAGTACTTC
D gene: TRBD1; clone size: .; J gene: TRBJ1-5; V gene: TRBV9; CDR3 protein: CASSPGTVSNQPQHF; CDR3 DNA: TGTGCCAGCAGCCCGGGGACAGTTAGCAATCAGCCCCAGCATTTT
D gene: TRBD2; clone size: many; J gene: TRBJ2-3; V gene: TRBV20-1; CDR3 protein: CSARTSGSTDTQYF; CDR3 DNA: TGCAGTGCTAGGACTAGCGGGAGCACAGATACGCAGTATTTT
D gene: .; clone size: .; J gene: TRBJ2-7; V gene: TRBV5-1; CDR3 protein: CASTPGAPLDEQYF; CDR3 DNA: TGCGCCAGCACGCCGGGGGCCCCGTTGGACGAGCAGTACTTC
D gene: .; clone size: .; J gene: TRBJ1-1; V gene: TRBV5-1; CDR3 protein: CASSGTRANTEAFF; CDR3 DNA: TGCGCCAGCAGCGGAACCAGGGCAAACACTGAAGCTTTCTTT
D gene: .; clone size: .; J gene: TRBJ2-2; V gene: TRBV7-9; CDR3 protein: CASNPQLDPGELFF; CDR3 DNA: TGTGCCAGCAACCCCCAGCTTGATCCCGGGGAGCTGTTTTTT
D gene: .; clone size: .; J gene: TRBJ1-1; V gene: TRBV7-2; CDR3 protein: CASSFGIGIEAFF; CDR3 DNA: TGTGCCAGCAGCTTTGGTATAGGGATTGAAGCTTTCTTT
D gene: .; clone size: few; J gene: TRBJ1-6; V gene: TRBV29-1; CDR3 protein: CSVGQGVNSPLHF; CDR3 DNA: TGCAGCGTTGGGCAAGGGGTGAATTCACCCCTCCACTTT
D gene: TRBD1; clone size: few; J gene: TRBJ2-4; V gene: TRBV4-1; CDR3 protein: CASSQADREKSIQYF; CDR3 DNA: TGCGCCAGCAGCCAAGCGGACAGGGAGAAAAGCATTCAGTACTTC